These 26 T cell receptor beta chains share one sample of origin, sequenced in a study of shared clonotypes between healthy human individuals. Profiled with immunoSEQ multiplex PCR; TCRdb holds only in-frame clones, not every one. The sample lists about 2.3 million clones, 90% to 95% occurring once. Material for sequencing was naive CD4+ T cells from PBMCs. Stated subset: CD45RA+ positively selected. The receptors here all came from a man aged 18 to 35 in good health. Some clones in this sample may be carry-over from other donors' samples.

This chain uses TRBV25-1 with TRBJ2-5; 7 nucleotides align to TRBD2. CDR1 is MGHDK and CDR2 is SYGVNS in the germline V gene. V lost 3 bases, J lost 1 base, and 5 bases stayed unmatched. This CDR3 contains 15 residues. CDR3: CASSDVSGPQETQYF. The CDR3 region has the DNA TGTGCCAGCAGTGATGTTAGCGGGCCCCAAGAGACCCAGTACTTC.

V usage is TRBV7-2 and J usage is TRBJ2-1, with D perhaps TRBD2 (5 bases). CDR1 and CDR2 (germline): SGHTA, FQGNSA. V lost 4 bases, J lost 4 bases, and 14 bases lay in between. The CDR3 consists of 15 residues. The CDR3 nucleotides read TGTGCCAGCAGCTCCCCCGGACTCGAATACAATGAGCAGTTCTTC. It codes for CASSSPGLEYNEQFF.

The chain carries TRBV4-1 and TRBJ1-4, with D perhaps matching TRBD1 (5 bases). This CDR3 region has 17 residues. Germline V gives CDR1 MGHRA, CDR2 YSYEKL. The V end lost 2 bases, the J end lost 4 bases, and 17 bases lay between the germline ends. Written as DNA, the CDR3 is TGCGCCAGCAGCCAAAACTCGGGGGAACAGTATAATGAAAAACTGTTTTTT. Translation gives CASSQNSGEQYNEKLFF.

This clone occurred a few times. The V gene is TRBV4-2, the J gene TRBJ1-1, with no clear D. Per germline, CDR1 LGHNA and CDR2 YNFKEQ. This CDR3 region has 15 residues. V lost 1 base and J 5 bases, leaving 14 bases between the germline ends. CDR3: CASSQGSQVATEAFF. The CDR3 DNA reads as TGTGCCAGCAGCCAAGGGTCCCAGGTCGCTACTGAAGCTTTCTTT.

This clone was found once. The V call is TRBV7-6, the J call TRBJ2-3; 8 bases line up with TRBD1. V was pared by 5 bases and J by 11 bases, with 9 bases of the junction left unmatched. The germline CDR1 and CDR2 sequences are SGHVS and FNYEAQ. This CDR3 region has 13 residues. Here the CDR3 DNA reads TGTGCCAGCAGCCTTCCGTGGGGGACAGGGCAGTATTTT. Protein sequence: CASSLPWGTGQYF.

The chain links TRBV5-4 to TRBJ2-7, with D hard to call. The V gene lost 0 bases and the J gene lost 2 bases, with 12 bases spanning the gap. The CDR3 has 15 amino acids. Per germline, CDR1 SGHNT and CDR2 YYREEE (reference sequence). This CDR3 reads CASSLGSENPYEQYF. The CDR3 bases are TGTGCCAGCAGCTTGGGGTCGGAGAACCCCTACGAGCAGTACTTC. Full variable domain (missing parts from reference TRBV5-4 and TRBJ2-7): ETGVTQSPTHLIKTRGQQVTLRCSSQSGHNTVSWYQQALGQGPQFIFQYYREEENGRGNFPPRFSGLQFPNYSSELNVNALELDDSALYLCASSLGSENPYEQYFGPGTRLTVT.

V and J are TRBV28 and TRBJ1-2; TRBD1 agrees at 10 bases. Germline values: CDR1 MDHEN, CDR2 SYDVKM. After removal of 6 bases from V and 4 bases from J, the junction contained 11 bases not matched to a gene. This CDR3 comprises 16 residues. Written as DNA, the CDR3 is TGTGCCAGCAGCACGACCCCTTGGACAGGGGGCTATGGCTACACCTTC. It yields the protein CASSTTPWTGGYGYTF.

The V gene is TRBV7-6, the J gene TRBJ1-2; D call uncertain. This CDR3 is built from 15 residues. Germline V gene data show CDR1 as SGHVS and CDR2 as FNYEAQ. The ends were cut back, 6 bases at V and 2 bases at J, with 16 bases in the middle. CDR3 sequence reads: CASSNRTERNYGYTF. Written as DNA, the CDR3 is TGTGCCAGCAGTAATCGGACGGAACGAAACTATGGCTACACCTTC. Looking up the rest from reference TRBV7-6 and TRBJ1-2 gives the full variable domain: GAGVSQSPRYKVTKRGQDVALRCDPISGHVSLYWYRQALGQGPEFLTYFNYEAQQDKSGLPNDRFSAERPEGSISTLTIQRTEQRDSAMYRCASSNRTERNYGYTFGSGTRLTVV.

V gene TRBV29-1 combines with J gene TRBJ1-1, with 12 bases lining up with TRBD1. This CDR3 region has 18 residues. Trimming removed 3 bases from V and 1 base from J; junction bases left unmatched: 12. Per germline, CDR1 SQVTM and CDR2 ANQGSEA. CDR3 amino acids: CSVDSGTGGRVRNTEAFF. CDR3 bases: TGCAGCGTTGATTCCGGGACAGGGGGCAGAGTACGGAACACTGAAGCTTTCTTT.

The chain has TRBV28 and TRBJ1-2, with TRBD1 matching 11 bases. The CDR3 runs 14 residues. V was clipped by 9 bases and J by 6 bases; unmatched bases: 9. The germline CDR1 and CDR2 sequences are MDHEN and SYDVKM. The chain's CDR3 is CASWTGGAGNGYTF. In nucleotides, the CDR3 is TGTGCCAGTTGGACAGGGGGCGCCGGGAATGGCTACACCTTC.

The J gene is TRBJ1-2, the V gene TRBV15; 8 bases map to TRBD1. Germline trimming cut 8 bases from V and 0 bases from J; bases unmatched to any gene: 11. From germline, CDR1 is LNHNV and CDR2 YYDKDF (reference sequence). The CDR3 consists of 16 residues. CDR3 nucleotides: TGTGCCACCTGGGGAGACAGGGGAGTTCCTAACTATGGCTACACCTTC. It specifies CATWGDRGVPNYGYTF. Based on the CDR3 plus reference TRBV15 and TRBJ1-2, the full variable domain is DAMVIQNPRYQVTQFGKPVTLSCSQTLNHNVMYWYQQKSSQAPKLLFHYYDKDFNNEADTPDNFQSRRPNTSFCFLDIRSPGLGDTAMYLCATWGDRGVPNYGYTFGSGTRLTVV.

The chain employs TRBV18 and TRBJ1-2, with 8 bases aligning to TRBD1. Germline V lookup: CDR1 KGHSH, CDR2 LQKENI. Trimming at V came to 3 bases and at J to 7 bases, leaving 10 bases not matched to a gene. This CDR3 spans 15 amino acids. In DNA, the CDR3 is TGTGCCAGCTCACCGTCTTCGACAGGGGATGCTGGCTACACCTTC. Protein: CASSPSSTGDAGYTF.

The chain uses TRBV27 and TRBJ1-3; perhaps TRBD1 as D (5 bases). CDR3 length: 16 amino acids. Deletions cut 11 bases from V and 0 bases from J, with 20 bases between. CDR1 and CDR2 (germline): MNHEY, SMNVEV (reference sequence). Here the CDR3 DNA reads TGTGCCGGGGACGGGGAGGGCTCTAGCTCTGGAAACACCATATATTTT. Encoded protein: CAGDGEGSSSGNTIYF.

The V and J genes are TRBV9 and TRBJ2-7; D gene ambiguous. V was shortened by 0 bases and J by 7 bases, with 11 bases between the two germline ends. The germline V gene encodes CDR1 SGDLS and CDR2 YYNGEE. The CDR3 contains 13 residues. The CDR3 sequence: CASSVVVMGEQYF. Here the CDR3 DNA reads TGTGCCAGCAGCGTAGTGGTGATGGGGGAGCAGTACTTC. Looking up the rest from reference TRBV9 and TRBJ2-7 gives the full variable domain: DSGVTQTPKHLITATGQRVTLRCSPRSGDLSVYWYQQSLDQGLQFLIQYYNGEERAKGNILERFSAQQFPDLHSELNLSSLELGDSALYFCASSVVVMGEQYFGPGTRLTVT.

The rearrangement joins TRBV2 to TRBJ1-5; 8 bases line up with TRBD1. The CDR3 runs 15 residues. In germline, CDR1 is SNHLY, CDR2 FYNNEI. The trim removed 4 bases at V and 4 bases at J, leaving 6 bases unmatched. The CDR3 loop reads CASSVDRGGNQPQHF. CDR3 sequence (DNA): TGTGCCAGCAGTGTTGACAGGGGAGGGAATCAGCCCCAGCATTTT.

The chain employs TRBV5-6 and TRBJ2-4, with D unresolved. Trimming stripped 4 bases from V and 6 bases from J, with 14 bases between. CDR1 is SGHDT and CDR2 is YYEEEE in the germline V gene. The CDR3 is 14 residues long. The CDR3 is CASSPRRSSNIQYF. The CDR3 DNA reads TGTGCCAGCAGCCCCCGGCGTAGTTCAAACATTCAGTACTTC.

The J gene is TRBJ2-7, the V gene TRBV27; D gene unclear. Germline V CDR1 and CDR2: MNHEY, SMNVEV (reference sequence). The germline V and J ends were trimmed by 5 bases and 3 bases, with 26 bases remaining between them. CDR3 length equals 18 residues. The CDR3 spells CASSLSPPGRNGNYEQYF. The CDR3 region has the DNA TGTGCCAGCAGTCTTTCCCCCCCTGGCCGAAATGGGAACTACGAGCAGTACTTC.

The rearrangement links TRBV2 to TRBJ1-5; 7 bases are shared with TRBD1. The CDR3 runs to 16 residues. Germline trimming cut 3 bases from V and 2 bases from J; bases unmatched to any gene: 7. CDR1 SNHLY and CDR2 FYNNEI come from the germline V gene. In nucleotides, the CDR3 is TGTGCCAGCAGTGAGTGGGGAACAGGGGGCAATCAGCCCCAGCATTTT. Encoded protein: CASSEWGTGGNQPQHF.

The chain has TRBV7-3 and TRBJ2-7; 9 nucleotides line up with TRBD2. CDR3 length: 14 amino acids. The germline gives CDR1 SGHTA, CDR2 FQGTGA. Germline trimming cut 4 bases from V and 4 bases from J; bases unmatched to any gene: 5. This CDR3 is CASSWTSDSYEQYF. In nucleotides, the CDR3 is TGTGCCAGCAGCTGGACTAGCGATTCATACGAGCAGTACTTC.

The chain carries TRBV2 and TRBJ2-5, with D tentatively TRBD1 (6 bases). CDR3 size: 13 residues. The germline CDR1 and CDR2 sequences are SNHLY and FYNNEI. Trimming pared 3 bases from V and 5 bases from J, leaving 10 bases between. This CDR3 is CASSDTGTETQYF. The CDR3 DNA reads TGTGCCAGCAGTGATACAGGGACGGAGACCCAGTACTTC.

The J gene is TRBJ2-7, the V gene TRBV4-1; D possibly corresponds to TRBD1 (5 bases). This CDR3 is built from 14 residues. The V end was cut by 8 bases, the J end by 3 bases, with 17 bases between. Germline lookup yields CDR1 MGHRA and CDR2 YSYEKL. The DNA for the CDR3 is TGCGCCAGCGCCCCGCAGGGCCACGTCTACGAGCAGTACTTC. Amino acids: CASAPQGHVYEQYF.

The genes are TRBV11-2 and TRBJ1-1; D gene ambiguous. Germline V gives CDR1 SGHAT, CDR2 FQNNGV. The CDR3 runs to 14 residues. V was clipped by 0 bases and J by 4 bases, with 9 bases between them. CDR3 protein: CASSLDLLSTEAFF. The CDR3 bases are TGTGCCAGCAGCTTAGATCTTTTGAGCACTGAAGCTTTCTTT.

The rearrangement links TRBV4-1 to TRBJ1-5; no clear D. V dropped 1 base and J dropped 3 bases, with 16 bases sitting between them. The CDR3 runs to 17 residues. Germline CDR1 MGHRA, CDR2 YSYEKL. CDR3 in amino acids: CASSQGVLSGYNQPQHF. CDR3 nucleotide sequence: TGCGCCAGCAGCCAAGGAGTACTATCAGGCTACAATCAGCCCCAGCATTTT.

This chain uses TRBV6-6 with TRBJ2-7; 11 bases are a match to TRBD2. Germline V gene data show CDR1 as MNHNY and CDR2 as SVGAGI (reference sequence). V lost 4 bases, J lost 3 bases, and 8 bases stayed unmatched. There are 16 residues in the CDR3. CDR3 DNA sequence: TGTGCCAGCAGTTCTCTACTAGCGGGAGTGAACTACGAGCAGTACTTC. It yields the protein CASSSLLAGVNYEQYF.

This sequence joins TRBV4-2 and TRBJ2-2; 8 bases agree with TRBD2. Germline assignment: CDR1 LGHNA and CDR2 YNFKEQ. CDR3 length equals 17 residues. V shed 1 base and J 4 bases; nucleotides not matched to a gene: 8. The CDR3 region has the DNA TGTGCCAGCAGCCAAGCCGGTAGCGGGATAGGCACCGGGGAGCTGTTTTTT. Translated: CASSQAGSGIGTGELFF.

The gene calls are TRBV30 and TRBJ2-2, with a tentative D call TRBD2 (7 bases). This CDR3 is 14 amino acids long. Between the trimmed V and J ends, which lost 3 bases and 7 bases, there was a span of 15 bases. Germline V gives CDR1 GTSNPN, CDR2 SVGIG (reference sequence). The CDR3, as DNA: TGTGCCTGGAGCCTAGGGAGGGGGTACGGGGAGCTGTTTTTT. This encodes CAWSLGRGYGELFF.